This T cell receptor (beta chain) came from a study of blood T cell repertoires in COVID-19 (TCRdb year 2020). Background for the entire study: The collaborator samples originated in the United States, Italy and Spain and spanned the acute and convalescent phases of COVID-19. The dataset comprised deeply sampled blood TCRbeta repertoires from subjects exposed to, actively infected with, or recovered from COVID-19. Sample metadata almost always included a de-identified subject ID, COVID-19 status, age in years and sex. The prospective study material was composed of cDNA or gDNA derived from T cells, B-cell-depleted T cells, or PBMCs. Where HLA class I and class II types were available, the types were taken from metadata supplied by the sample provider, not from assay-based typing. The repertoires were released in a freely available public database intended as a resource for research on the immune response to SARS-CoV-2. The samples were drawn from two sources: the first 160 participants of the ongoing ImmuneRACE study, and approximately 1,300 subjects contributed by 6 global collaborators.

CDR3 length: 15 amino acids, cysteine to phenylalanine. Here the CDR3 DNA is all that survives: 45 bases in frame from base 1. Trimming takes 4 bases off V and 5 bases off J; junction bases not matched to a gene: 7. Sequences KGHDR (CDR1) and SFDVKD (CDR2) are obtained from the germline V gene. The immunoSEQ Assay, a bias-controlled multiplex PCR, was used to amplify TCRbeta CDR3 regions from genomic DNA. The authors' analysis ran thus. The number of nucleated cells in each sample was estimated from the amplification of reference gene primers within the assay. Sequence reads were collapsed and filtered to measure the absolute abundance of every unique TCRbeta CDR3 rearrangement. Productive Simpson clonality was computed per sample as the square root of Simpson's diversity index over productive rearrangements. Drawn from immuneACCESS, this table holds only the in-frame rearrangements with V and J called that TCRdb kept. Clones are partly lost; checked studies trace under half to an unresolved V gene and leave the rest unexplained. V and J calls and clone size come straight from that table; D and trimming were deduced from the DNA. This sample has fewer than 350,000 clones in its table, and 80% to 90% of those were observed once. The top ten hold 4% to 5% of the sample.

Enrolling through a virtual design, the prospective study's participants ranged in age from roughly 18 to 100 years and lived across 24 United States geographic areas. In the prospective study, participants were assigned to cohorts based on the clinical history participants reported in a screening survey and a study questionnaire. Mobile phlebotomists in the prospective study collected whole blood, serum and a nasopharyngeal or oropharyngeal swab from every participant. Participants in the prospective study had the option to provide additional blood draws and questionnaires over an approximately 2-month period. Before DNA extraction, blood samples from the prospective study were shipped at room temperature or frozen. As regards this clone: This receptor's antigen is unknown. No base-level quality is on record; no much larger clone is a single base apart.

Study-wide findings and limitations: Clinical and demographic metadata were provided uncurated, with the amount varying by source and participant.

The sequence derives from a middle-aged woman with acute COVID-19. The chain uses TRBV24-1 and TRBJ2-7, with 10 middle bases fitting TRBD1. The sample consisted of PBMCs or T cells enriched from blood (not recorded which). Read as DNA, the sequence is TGTGCCACCAGTGAGGGGACAGGGGTTTTGGACGAGCAGTACTTC. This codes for CATSEGTGVLDEQYF.